This T cell receptor (beta chain) was recorded in a study of cytomegalovirus exposure and HLA in healthy donors. The overall study: From HLA-typed donors, an early data release held roughly 80 million unique TCRs.

Everyone who donated was a healthy bone marrow donor. The CDR3 has 11 residues. Germline-derived CDR1 and CDR2 are MDHEN and SYDVKM. Study-level points and caveats: Productive status was seen about 90% or about 30% of the time for most TCR beta V segments in an earlier analysis. CMV antigen specificity was confirmed in vitro for a few CMV-associated chains.

PCR used 60 Vbeta primers and 13 Jbeta primers. Only in-frame clones appear in the TCRdb table, and some are missing; sequencing was by immunoSEQ multiplex PCR. Of about 160,000 clones detected, roughly 84% appear once; the ten largest clones hold 0.95% to 1.3%. As to this clone: No antigen is known for it.

The TCR comes from a man aged 25-45 years in good health and CMV-seronegative. The chain has TRBV28 and TRBJ2-7; maybe TRBD2 (6 bases). Material: PBMCs. The CDR3 protein is CSTGGTYEQYF. For the CDR3, the DNA is TGTTCCACCGGGGGAACCTACGAGCAGTACTTC.